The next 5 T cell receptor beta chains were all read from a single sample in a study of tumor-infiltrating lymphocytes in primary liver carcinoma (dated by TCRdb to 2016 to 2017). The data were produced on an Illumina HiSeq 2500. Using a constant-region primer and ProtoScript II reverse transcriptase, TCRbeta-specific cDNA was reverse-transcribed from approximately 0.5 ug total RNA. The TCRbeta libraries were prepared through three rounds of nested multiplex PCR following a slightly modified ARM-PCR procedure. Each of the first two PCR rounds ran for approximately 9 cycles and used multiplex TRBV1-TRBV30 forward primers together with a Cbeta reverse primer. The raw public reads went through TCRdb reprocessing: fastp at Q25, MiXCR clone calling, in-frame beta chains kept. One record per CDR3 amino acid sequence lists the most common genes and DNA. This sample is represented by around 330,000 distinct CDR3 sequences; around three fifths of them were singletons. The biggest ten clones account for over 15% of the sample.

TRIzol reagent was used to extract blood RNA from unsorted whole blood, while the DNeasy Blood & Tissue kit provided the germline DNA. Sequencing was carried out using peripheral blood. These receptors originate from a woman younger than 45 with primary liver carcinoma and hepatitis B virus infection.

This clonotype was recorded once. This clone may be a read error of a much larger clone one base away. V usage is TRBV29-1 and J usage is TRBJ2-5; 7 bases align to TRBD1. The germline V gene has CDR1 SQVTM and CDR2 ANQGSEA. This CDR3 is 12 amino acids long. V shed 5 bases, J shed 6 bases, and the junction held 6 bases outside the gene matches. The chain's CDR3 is CSVHEGAKTQYF. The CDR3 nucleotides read TGCAGCGTTCACGAGGGGGCGAAGACCCAGTACTTC.

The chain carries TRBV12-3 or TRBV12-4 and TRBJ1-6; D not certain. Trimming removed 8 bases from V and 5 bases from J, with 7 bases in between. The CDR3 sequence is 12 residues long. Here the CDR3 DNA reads TGTGCCAGCGGTTACGATAATTCACCCCTCCACTTT. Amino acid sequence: CASGYDNSPLHF.

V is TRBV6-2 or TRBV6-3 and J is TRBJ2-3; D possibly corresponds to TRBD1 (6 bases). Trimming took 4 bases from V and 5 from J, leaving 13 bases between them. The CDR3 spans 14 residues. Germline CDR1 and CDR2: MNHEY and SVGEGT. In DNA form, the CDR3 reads TGTGCCAGCAGTTTGGGGAACAGGGTAGATACGCAGTATTTT. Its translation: CASSLGNRVDTQYF.

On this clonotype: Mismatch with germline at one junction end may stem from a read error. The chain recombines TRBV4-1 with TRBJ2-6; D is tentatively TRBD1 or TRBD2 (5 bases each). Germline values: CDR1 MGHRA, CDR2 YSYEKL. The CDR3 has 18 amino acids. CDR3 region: CASSQSGGLSSGANFLTF. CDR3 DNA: TGCGCCAGCAGCCAAAGCGGAGGATTATCCTCTGGGGCCAACTTCCTGACTTTC.

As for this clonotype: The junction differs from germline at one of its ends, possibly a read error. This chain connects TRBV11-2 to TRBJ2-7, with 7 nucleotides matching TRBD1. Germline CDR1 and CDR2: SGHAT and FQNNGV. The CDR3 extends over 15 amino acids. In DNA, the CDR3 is TGTACCAGCAGCTTACTAGGGGGCTATACCTATGAGCAGTACTTC. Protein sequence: CTSSLLGGYTYEQYF.